Following are 3 T cell receptor beta chains from one sample sequenced in a study of Ad26.COV2.S vaccination and SARS-CoV-2 variants. Generated by immunoSEQ multiplex PCR, the TCRdb table keeps only in-frame clones and is missing some. The repertoire has roughly 330,000 clones, roughly nine tenths of them found once; the top ten carry around 5.5%. The treatment was: 19 received Ad26.COV2.S at low or high dose, single or two shots; several received placebo; per-sample allocation not given. Specimen acquisition occurred on day 63 following the initial vaccine or placebo injection. The sample was peripheral blood, taken in a trial of Ad26.COV2.S vaccine versus placebo. These receptor sequences come from a person between 18 and 65 years old who received the Ad26.COV2.S COVID-19 vaccine or a placebo.

Only a few counts were recorded for this clone. This sequence joins TRBV27 and TRBJ1-6, with a tentative D call TRBD1 (5 bases). Germline assignment: CDR1 MNHEY and CDR2 SMNVEV (reference sequence). The CDR3 is made up of 15 amino acids. V was clipped by 3 bases and J by 7 bases, with 13 bases between them. The CDR3: CASSFAGLLNSPLHF. The CDR3 DNA sequence: TGTGCCAGCAGTTTCGCAGGGCTCCTCAATTCACCCCTCCACTTT.

The rearrangement links TRBV5-1 to TRBJ2-2; the D gene is possibly TRBD1 (5 bases). The V end was cut by 4 bases, the J end by 5 bases, with 9 bases between. CDR3 length: 13 amino acids. Germline V CDR1 and CDR2: SGHRS, YFSETQ. The CDR3 is CASSIGQTGELFF. CDR3 bases: TGCGCCAGCAGCATAGGACAAACCGGGGAGCTGTTTTTT.

The rearrangement links TRBV5-6 to TRBJ2-1; D tentatively reads TRBD1 or TRBD2 (5 bases each). The V end was cut by 2 bases, the J end by 2 bases, with 11 bases between. Germline V gives CDR1 SGHDT, CDR2 YYEEEE. There are 15 residues in the CDR3. This CDR3 is CASSFITGPYNEQFF. The CDR3 DNA sequence: TGTGCCAGCAGCTTCATAACGGGACCCTACAATGAGCAGTTCTTC.